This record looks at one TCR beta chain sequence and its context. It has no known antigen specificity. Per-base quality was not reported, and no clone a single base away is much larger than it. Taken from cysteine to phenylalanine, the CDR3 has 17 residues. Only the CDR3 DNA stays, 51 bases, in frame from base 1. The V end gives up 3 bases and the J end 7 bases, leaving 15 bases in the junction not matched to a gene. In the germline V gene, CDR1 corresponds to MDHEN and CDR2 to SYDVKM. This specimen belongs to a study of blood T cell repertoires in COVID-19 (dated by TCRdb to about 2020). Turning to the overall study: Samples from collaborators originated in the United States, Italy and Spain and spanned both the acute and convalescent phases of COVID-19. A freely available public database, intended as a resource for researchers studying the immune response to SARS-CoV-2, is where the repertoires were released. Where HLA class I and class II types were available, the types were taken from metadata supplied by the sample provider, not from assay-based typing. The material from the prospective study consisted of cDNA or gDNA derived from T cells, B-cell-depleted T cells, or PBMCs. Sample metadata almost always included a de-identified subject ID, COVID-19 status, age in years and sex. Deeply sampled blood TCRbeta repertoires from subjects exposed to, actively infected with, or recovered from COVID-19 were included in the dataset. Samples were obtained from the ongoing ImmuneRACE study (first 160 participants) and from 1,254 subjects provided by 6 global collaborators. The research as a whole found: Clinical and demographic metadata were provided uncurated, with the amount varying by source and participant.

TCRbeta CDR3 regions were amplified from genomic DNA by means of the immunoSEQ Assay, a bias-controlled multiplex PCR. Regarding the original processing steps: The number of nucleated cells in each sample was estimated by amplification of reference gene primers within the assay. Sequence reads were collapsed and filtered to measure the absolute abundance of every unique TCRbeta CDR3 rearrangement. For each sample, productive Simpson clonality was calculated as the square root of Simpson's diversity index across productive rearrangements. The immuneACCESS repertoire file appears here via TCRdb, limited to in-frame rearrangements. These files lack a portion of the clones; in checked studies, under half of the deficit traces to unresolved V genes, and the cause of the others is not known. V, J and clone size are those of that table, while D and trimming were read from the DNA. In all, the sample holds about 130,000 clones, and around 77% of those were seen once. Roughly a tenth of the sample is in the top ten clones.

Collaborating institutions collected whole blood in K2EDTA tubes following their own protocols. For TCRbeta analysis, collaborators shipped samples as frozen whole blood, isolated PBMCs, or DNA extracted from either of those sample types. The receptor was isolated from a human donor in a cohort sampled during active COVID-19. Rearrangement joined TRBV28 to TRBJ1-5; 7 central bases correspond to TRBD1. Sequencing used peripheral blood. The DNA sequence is TGTGCCAGCAGTTTCCTTACCCCCTCACAGGGGTCCCAGCCCCAGCATTTT. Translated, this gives CASSFLTPSQGSQPQHF.